This paragraph reports one T cell receptor (beta chain). Its antigen is currently unknown. RNA transcripts were the template for amplifying TCR beta CDR3 regions. An initial round of RT-PCR targeting the TCR CDR3 relied on the HTBI primer set. TCRdb reprocessed the multiplex PCR reads via MiXCR and lists one record per CDR3 protein. The sample lists about 400,000 distinct CDR3 sequences; around an eighth were seen once. This specimen comes from a study of T cells in Graves' hyperthyroidism and ophthalmopathy. Study-wide results and caveats: Most thyroid clonotypes that were expanded above 0.001 also turned up in blood. Ophthalmopathy was predicted by the model a median of roughly 6.6 months ahead of onset.

Between the trimmed V and J ends, which lost 6 bases and 2 bases, there was a span of 19 bases. From germline, CDR1 is MNHNS and CDR2 SASEGT. This CDR3 spans 16 amino acids. The receptor was derived from a man in his fifties or sixties with Graves' ophthalmopathy. The specimen sequenced was blood. This sequence joins TRBV6-1 and TRBJ2-5; weak D call: TRBD2 (5 bases). As DNA, the CDR3 is TGTGCCAGCAGAAGTAGCCGGTGGGAGATACAAGAGACCCAGTACTTC. This codes for CASRSSRWEIQETQYF.